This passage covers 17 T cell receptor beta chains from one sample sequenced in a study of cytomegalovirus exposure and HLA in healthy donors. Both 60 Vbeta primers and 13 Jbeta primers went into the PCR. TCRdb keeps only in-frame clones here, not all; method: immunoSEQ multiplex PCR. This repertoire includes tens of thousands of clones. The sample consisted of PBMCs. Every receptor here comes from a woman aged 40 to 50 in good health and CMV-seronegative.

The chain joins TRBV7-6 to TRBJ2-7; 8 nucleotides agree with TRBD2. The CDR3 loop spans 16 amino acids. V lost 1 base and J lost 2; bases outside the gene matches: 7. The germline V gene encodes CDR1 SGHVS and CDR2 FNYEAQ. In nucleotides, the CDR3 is TGTGCCAGCAGCTTAGTGGGCGGGGGGCCAACCTACGAGCAGTACTTC. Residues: CASSLVGGGPTYEQYF.

The chain's CDR3 is CASGGQRSGANVLTF. CDR3 nucleotides: TGTGCCAGCGGGGGACAGCGCTCTGGGGCCAACGTCCTGACTTTC. The V gene is TRBV6-6, the J gene TRBJ2-6; 7 bases line up with TRBD1. Germline loops: CDR1 MNHNY, CDR2 SVGAGI (reference sequence). V lost 8 bases to trimming and J lost 0 bases; unmatched junction nucleotides: 4. The CDR3 spans 15 residues.

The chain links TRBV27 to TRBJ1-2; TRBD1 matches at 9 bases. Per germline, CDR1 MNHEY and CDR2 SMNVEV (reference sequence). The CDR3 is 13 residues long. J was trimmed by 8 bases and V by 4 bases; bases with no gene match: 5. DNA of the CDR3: TGTGCCAGCAGTTCACAGGGGGCATGGGGCTACACCTTC. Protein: CASSSQGAWGYTF.

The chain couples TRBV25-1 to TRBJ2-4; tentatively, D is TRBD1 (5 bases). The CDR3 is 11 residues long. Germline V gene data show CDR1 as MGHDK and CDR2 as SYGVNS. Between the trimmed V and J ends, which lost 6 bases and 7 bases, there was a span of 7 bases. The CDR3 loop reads CASRGLNIQYF. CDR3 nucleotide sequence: TGTGCCAGCAGGGGGCTGAACATTCAGTACTTC.

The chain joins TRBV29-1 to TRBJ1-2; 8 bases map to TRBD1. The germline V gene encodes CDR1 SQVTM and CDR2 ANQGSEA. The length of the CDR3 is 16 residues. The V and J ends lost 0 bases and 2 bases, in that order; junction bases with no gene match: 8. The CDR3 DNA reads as TGCAGCGTTGAAGATGGATGGACAGGGTCCAACTATGGCTACACCTTC. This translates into CSVEDGWTGSNYGYTF.

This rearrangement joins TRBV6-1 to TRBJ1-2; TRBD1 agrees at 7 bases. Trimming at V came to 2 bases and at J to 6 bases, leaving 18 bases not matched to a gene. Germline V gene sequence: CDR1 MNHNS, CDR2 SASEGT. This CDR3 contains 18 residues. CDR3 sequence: CASSEYSTGEKWGNGYTF. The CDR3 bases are TGTGCCAGCAGTGAATACAGTACAGGGGAAAAGTGGGGCAATGGCTACACCTTC.

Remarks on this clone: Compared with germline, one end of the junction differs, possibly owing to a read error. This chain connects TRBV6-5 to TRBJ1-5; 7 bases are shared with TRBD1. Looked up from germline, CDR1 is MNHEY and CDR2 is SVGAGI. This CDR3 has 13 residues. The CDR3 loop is CASGTGDNQHQHF. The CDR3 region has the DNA TGTGCCAGCGGCACAGGGGACAATCAGCACCAGCATTTT.

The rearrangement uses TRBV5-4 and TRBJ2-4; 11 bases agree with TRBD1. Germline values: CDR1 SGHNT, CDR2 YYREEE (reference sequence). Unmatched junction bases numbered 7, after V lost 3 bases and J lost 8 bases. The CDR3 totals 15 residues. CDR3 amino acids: CASSSADRGPYIQYF. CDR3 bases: TGTGCCAGCAGCTCAGCGGACAGGGGGCCATACATTCAGTACTTC.

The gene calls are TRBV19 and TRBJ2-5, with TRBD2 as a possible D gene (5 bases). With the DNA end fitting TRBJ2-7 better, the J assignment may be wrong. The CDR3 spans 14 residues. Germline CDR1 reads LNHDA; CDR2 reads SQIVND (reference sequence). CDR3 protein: CASSIRGSQYEQYF. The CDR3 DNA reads TGTGCCAGTAGTATTAGAGGGAGTCAGTACGAGCAGTACTTC.

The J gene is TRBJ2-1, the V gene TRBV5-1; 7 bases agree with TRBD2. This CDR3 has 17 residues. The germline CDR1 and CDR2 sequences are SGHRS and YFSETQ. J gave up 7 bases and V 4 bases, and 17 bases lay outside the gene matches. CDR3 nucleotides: TGCGCCAGCAGCCTAAGCGGGACTCCTACCGGCGTTAATGAGCAGTTCTTC. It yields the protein CASSLSGTPTGVNEQFF.

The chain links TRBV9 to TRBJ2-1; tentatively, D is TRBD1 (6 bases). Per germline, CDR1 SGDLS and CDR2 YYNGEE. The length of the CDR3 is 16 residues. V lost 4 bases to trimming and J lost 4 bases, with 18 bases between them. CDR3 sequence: CASSPRGERGYNEQFF. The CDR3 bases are TGTGCCAGCAGCCCGAGGGGTGAAAGGGGGTACAATGAGCAGTTCTTC.

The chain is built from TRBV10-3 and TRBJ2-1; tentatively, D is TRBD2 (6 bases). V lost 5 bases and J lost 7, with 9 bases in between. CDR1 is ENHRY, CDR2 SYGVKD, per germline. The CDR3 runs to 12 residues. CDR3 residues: CAISPGRNEQFF. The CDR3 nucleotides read TGTGCCATCAGTCCGGGGAGGAATGAGCAGTTCTTC.

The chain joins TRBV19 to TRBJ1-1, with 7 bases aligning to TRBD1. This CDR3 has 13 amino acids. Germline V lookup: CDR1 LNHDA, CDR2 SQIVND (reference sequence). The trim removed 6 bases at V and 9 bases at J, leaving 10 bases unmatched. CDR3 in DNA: TGTGCCAGTAGGGGGAACAGGGGCCAGCAAGCTTTCTTT. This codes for CASRGNRGQQAFF. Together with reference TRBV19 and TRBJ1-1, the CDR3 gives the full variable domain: DGGITQSPKYLFRKEGQNVTLSCEQNLNHDAMYWYRQDPGQGLRLIYYSQIVNDFQKGDIAEGYSVSREKKESFPLTVTSAQKNPTAFYLCASRGNRGQQAFFGQGTRLTVV.

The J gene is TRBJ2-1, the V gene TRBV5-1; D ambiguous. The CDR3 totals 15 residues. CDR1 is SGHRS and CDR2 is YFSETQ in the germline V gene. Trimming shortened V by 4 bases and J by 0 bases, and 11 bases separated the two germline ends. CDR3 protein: CASSLDGPSYNEQFF. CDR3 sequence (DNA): TGCGCCAGCAGCCTGGATGGCCCCTCCTACAATGAGCAGTTCTTC.

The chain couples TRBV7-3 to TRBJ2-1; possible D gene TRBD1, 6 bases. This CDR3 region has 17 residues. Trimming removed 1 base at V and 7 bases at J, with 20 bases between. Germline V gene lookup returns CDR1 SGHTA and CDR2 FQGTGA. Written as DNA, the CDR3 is TGTGCCAGCAGCTTAAGCTTAGGGATGGGGGCAAAGAATGAGCAGTTCTTC. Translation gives CASSLSLGMGAKNEQFF. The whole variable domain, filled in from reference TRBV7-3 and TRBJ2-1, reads GAGVSQTPSNKVTEKGKYVELRCDPISGHTALYWYRQSLGQGPEFLIYFQGTGAADDSGLPNDRFFAVRPEGSVSTLKIQRTERGDSAVYLCASSLSLGMGAKNEQFFGPGTRLTVL.

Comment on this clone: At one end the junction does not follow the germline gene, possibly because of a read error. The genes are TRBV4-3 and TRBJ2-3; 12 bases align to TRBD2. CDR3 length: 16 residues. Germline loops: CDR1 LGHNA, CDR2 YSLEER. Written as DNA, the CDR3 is TGCGCCAGCAGCCAGGAGACTAGCGGGAGCACAGATAAGCAGTATTTT. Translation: CASSQETSGSTDKQYF.

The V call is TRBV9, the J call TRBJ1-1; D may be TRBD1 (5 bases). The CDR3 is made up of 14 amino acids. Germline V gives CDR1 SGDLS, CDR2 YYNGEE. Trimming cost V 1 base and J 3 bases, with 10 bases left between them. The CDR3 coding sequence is TGTGCCAGCAGCGTAACCCCAGGGCACACTGAAGCTTTCTTT. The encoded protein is CASSVTPGHTEAFF.